This T cell receptor (beta chain) was recovered during a study of blood T cell repertoires in COVID-19. Study information: T cells, B-cell-depleted T cells, or PBMCs provided the cDNA or gDNA that served as material.

V lost 6 bases, J lost 2 bases, and 16 bases lay in between. Germline V gene lookup returns CDR1 KGHSH and CDR2 LQKENI. The CDR3 loop spans 15 amino acids. The protocol was immunoSEQ multiplex PCR, while the TCRdb copy is restricted to in-frame clones and leaves out a portion. The sample shows 260,000 or so clones, approximately 91% of them seen only once. The table lists this clone with a count of one. This TCR was sampled from a man younger than 35 with active or convalescent COVID-19. Sequencing used peripheral blood. V usage is TRBV18 and J usage is TRBJ2-5; possibly TRBD1 for D (6 bases). The CDR3 here is CASSGRQGIQETQYF. DNA for the CDR3: TGTGCCAGCTCTGGGCGGCAGGGGATTCAAGAGACCCAGTACTTC.